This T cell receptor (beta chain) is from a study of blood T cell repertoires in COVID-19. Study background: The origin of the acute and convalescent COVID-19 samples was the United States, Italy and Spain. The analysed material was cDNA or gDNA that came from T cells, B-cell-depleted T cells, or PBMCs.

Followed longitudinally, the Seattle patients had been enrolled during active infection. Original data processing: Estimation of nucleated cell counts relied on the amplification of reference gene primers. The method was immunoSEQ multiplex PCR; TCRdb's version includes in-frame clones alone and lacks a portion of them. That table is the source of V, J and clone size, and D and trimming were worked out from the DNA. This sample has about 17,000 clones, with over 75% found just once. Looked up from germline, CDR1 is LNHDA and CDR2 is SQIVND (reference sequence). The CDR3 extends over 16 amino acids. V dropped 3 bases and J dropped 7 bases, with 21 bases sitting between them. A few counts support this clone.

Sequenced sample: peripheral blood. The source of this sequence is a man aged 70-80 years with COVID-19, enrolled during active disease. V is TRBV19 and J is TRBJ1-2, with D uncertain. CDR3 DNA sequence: TGTGCCAGTAGTATCAAGGTGGGCGTAGACATGGCTGGCTACACCTTC. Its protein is CASSIKVGVDMAGYTF.